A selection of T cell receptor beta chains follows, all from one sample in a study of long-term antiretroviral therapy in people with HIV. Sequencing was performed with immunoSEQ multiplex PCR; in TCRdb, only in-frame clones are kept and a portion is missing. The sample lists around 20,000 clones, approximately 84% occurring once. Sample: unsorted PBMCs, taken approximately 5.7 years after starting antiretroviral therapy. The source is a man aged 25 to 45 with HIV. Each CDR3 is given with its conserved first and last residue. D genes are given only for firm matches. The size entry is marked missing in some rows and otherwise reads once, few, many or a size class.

CDR3aa: CASSYRAPRNAYF
CDR3nt: TGTGCCAGCAGCTATCGGGCCCCCCGGAACGCGTACTTC
d_gene: NA
v_gene: TRBV2
len: 13
j_gene: TRBJ2-7
abundance: once

CDR3aa: CASSIVLGTGGRADTQYF
CDR3nt: TGTGCCAGTAGTATAGTCTTGGGGACAGGGGGCAGGGCAGATACGCAGTATTTT
d_gene: TRBD1
v_gene: TRBV19
len: 18
j_gene: TRBJ2-3
abundance: NA

CDR3aa: CASSQSRCGPANTEAFF
CDR3nt: TGCGCCAGCAGTCAATCACGATGTGGTCCGGCGAACACTGAAGCTTTCTTT
d_gene: NA
v_gene: TRBV23-1
len: 17
j_gene: TRBJ1-1
abundance: NA

CDR3aa: CASSWGSSSYNEQFF
CDR3nt: TGCGCCAGCAGTTGGGGCTCCAGCTCCTACAATGAGCAGTTCTTC
d_gene: NA
v_gene: TRBV5-1
len: 15
j_gene: TRBJ2-1
abundance: NA

CDR3aa: CSVDGYHEQFF
CDR3nt: TGCAGCGTTGACGGATACCATGAGCAGTTCTTC
d_gene: NA
v_gene: TRBV29-1
len: 11
j_gene: TRBJ2-1
abundance: NA

CDR3aa: CASLARGNTEAFF
CDR3nt: TGTGCCAGCTTGGCCCGGGGGAACACTGAAGCTTTCTTT
d_gene: NA
v_gene: TRBV7-9
len: 13
j_gene: TRBJ1-1
abundance: NA

CDR3aa: CASSPRDRGGNEKLFF
CDR3nt: TGTGCCAGCAGCCCCCGGGACAGGGGAGGTAATGAAAAACTGTTTTTT
d_gene: TRBD1
v_gene: TRBV5-5
len: 16
j_gene: TRBJ1-4
abundance: NA

CDR3aa: CASSLGSGKGTDTQYF
CDR3nt: TGTGCCAGCAGCTTAGGTTCAGGGAAAGGCACAGATACGCAGTATTTT
d_gene: NA
v_gene: TRBV7-9
len: 16
j_gene: TRBJ2-3
abundance: NA

CDR3aa: CASSPWTSGSTDTQYF
CDR3nt: TGTGCCAGCAGCCCTTGGACTAGCGGGAGCACAGATACGCAGTATTTT
d_gene: TRBD2
v_gene: TRBV28
len: 16
j_gene: TRBJ2-3
abundance: medium-sized

CDR3aa: CATSREARPTPPTYEQYF
CDR3nt: TGTGCCACCAGCAGAGAGGCTAGGCCTACTCCCCCGACCTACGAGCAGTACTTC
d_gene: NA
v_gene: TRBV15
len: 18
j_gene: TRBJ2-7
abundance: NA

CDR3aa: CASSLVAGNGEAFF
CDR3nt: TGTGCCAGCAGCTTAGTCGCAGGGAACGGGGAAGCTTTCTTT
d_gene: NA
v_gene: TRBV7-9
len: 14
j_gene: TRBJ1-1
abundance: NA

CDR3aa: CASSDSDRDEQYF
CDR3nt: TGTGCCAGCAGTGACTCTGACAGGGACGAGCAGTACTTC
d_gene: TRBD1
v_gene: TRBV6-4
len: 13
j_gene: TRBJ2-7
abundance: NA

CDR3aa: CASSVGAGAYNEQFF
CDR3nt: TGTGCCAGCAGCGTAGGGGCGGGAGCATATAATGAGCAGTTCTTC
d_gene: TRBD2
v_gene: TRBV9
len: 15
j_gene: TRBJ2-1
abundance: NA

CDR3aa: CASSLTGGEGRTEAFF
CDR3nt: TGTGCCAGCAGTTTGACAGGGGGCGAAGGTAGGACTGAAGCTTTCTTT
d_gene: TRBD1
v_gene: TRBV28
len: 16
j_gene: TRBJ1-1
abundance: once

CDR3aa: CASSLVWNTEAFF
CDR3nt: TGTGCCAGCAGCTTGGTTTGGAACACTGAAGCTTTCTTT
d_gene: NA
v_gene: TRBV7-2
len: 13
j_gene: TRBJ1-1
abundance: few

CDR3aa: CASASGGFGYTF
CDR3nt: TGTGCCAGCGCAAGTGGGGGGTTTGGCTACACCTTC
d_gene: NA
v_gene: TRBV7-8
len: 12
j_gene: TRBJ1-2
abundance: NA

CDR3aa: CASSLTGMGATNEKLFF
CDR3nt: TGTGCCAGCAGCTTAACAGGGATGGGAGCAACTAATGAAAAACTGTTTTTT
d_gene: NA
v_gene: TRBV4-2
len: 17
j_gene: TRBJ1-4
abundance: NA

CDR3aa: CASSIIPDSNTEAFF
CDR3nt: TGTGCCAGTAGTATAATCCCGGACAGTAACACTGAAGCTTTCTTT
d_gene: NA
v_gene: TRBV19
len: 15
j_gene: TRBJ1-1
abundance: NA

CDR3aa: CASSQTTSSSYYEQYF
CDR3nt: TGCGCCAGCAGCCAAACGACTAGTTCCAGCTACTACGAGCAGTACTTC
d_gene: NA
v_gene: TRBV4-1
len: 16
j_gene: TRBJ2-7
abundance: NA

CDR3aa: CASSLVLYEQYF
CDR3nt: TGCGCCAGCAGCCTCGTGCTCTACGAGCAGTACTTC
d_gene: NA
v_gene: TRBV4-3
len: 12
j_gene: TRBJ2-7
abundance: NA

CDR3aa: CSVQRGSHNTEAFF
CDR3nt: TGCAGCGTTCAGAGGGGTAGTCATAACACTGAAGCTTTCTTT
d_gene: NA
v_gene: TRBV29-1
len: 14
j_gene: TRBJ1-1
abundance: NA

CDR3aa: CAIKGQNEKLFF
CDR3nt: TGTGCCATCAAAGGCCAGAATGAAAAACTGTTTTTT
d_gene: NA
v_gene: TRBV10-3
len: 12
j_gene: TRBJ1-4
abundance: once

CDR3aa: CASSEVTRKAVGPKNIQYF
CDR3nt: TGTGCCAGCAGTGAAGTTACTAGAAAGGCGGTCGGACCCAAAAACATTCAGTACTTC
d_gene: NA
v_gene: TRBV6-1
len: 19
j_gene: TRBJ2-4
abundance: once

CDR3aa: CATGGTSGTYNEQFF
CDR3nt: TGCGCCACCGGCGGTACTAGCGGGACCTACAATGAGCAGTTCTTC
d_gene: TRBD2
v_gene: TRBV10-2
len: 15
j_gene: TRBJ2-1
abundance: NA

CDR3aa: CASNRQAGGYTF
CDR3nt: TGTGCCAGCAACCGACAGGCGGGAGGCTACACCTTC
d_gene: NA
v_gene: TRBV13
len: 12
j_gene: TRBJ1-2
abundance: NA

CDR3aa: CASNPTPQDDEQYF
CDR3nt: TGTGCCAGCAATCCGACACCCCAGGACGACGAGCAGTACTTC
d_gene: NA
v_gene: TRBV28
len: 14
j_gene: TRBJ2-7
abundance: NA

CDR3aa: CASSPQGQGYQPQHF
CDR3nt: TGTGCCAGCTCACCTCAGGGACAGGGGTATCAGCCCCAGCATTTT
d_gene: TRBD1
v_gene: TRBV18
len: 15
j_gene: TRBJ1-5
abundance: NA

CDR3aa: CAISVPSGGRLNTGELFF
CDR3nt: TGTGCCATCAGTGTCCCCAGCGGGGGACGCCTGAACACCGGGGAGCTGTTTTTT
d_gene: TRBD2
v_gene: TRBV10-3
len: 18
j_gene: TRBJ2-2
abundance: NA

CDR3aa: CASSLFGANYGYTF
CDR3nt: TGTGCCAGCAGTTTGTTCGGGGCCAACTATGGCTACACCTTC
d_gene: NA
v_gene: TRBV28
len: 14
j_gene: TRBJ1-2
abundance: NA

CDR3aa: CASSNRGVGTGELFF
CDR3nt: TGTGCCAGCAGTAACAGGGGGGTGGGCACCGGGGAGCTGTTTTTT
d_gene: TRBD1
v_gene: TRBV28
len: 15
j_gene: TRBJ2-2
abundance: NA

CDR3aa: CASSAQGSTALHYGYTF
CDR3nt: TGTGCCAGCAGCGCGCAGGGATCAACCGCACTCCACTATGGCTACACCTTC
d_gene: NA
v_gene: TRBV27
len: 17
j_gene: TRBJ1-2
abundance: NA

CDR3aa: CAWSPNRVGKLFF
CDR3nt: TGTGCCTGGAGTCCCAACAGGGTGGGAAAACTGTTTTTT
d_gene: NA
v_gene: TRBV30
len: 13
j_gene: TRBJ1-4
abundance: NA

CDR3aa: CASSLEGNGYTF
CDR3nt: TGCGCCAGCAGCTTGGAGGGGAACGGCTACACCTTC
d_gene: NA
v_gene: TRBV5-1
len: 12
j_gene: TRBJ1-2
abundance: few

CDR3aa: CASSLEDGLNTEAFF
CDR3nt: TGTGCCAGCAGCTTAGAAGACGGATTGAACACTGAAGCTTTCTTT
d_gene: NA
v_gene: TRBV11-2
len: 15
j_gene: TRBJ1-1
abundance: NA

CDR3aa: CASSLRSPSGSADTQYF
CDR3nt: TGTGCCAGCAGCTTAAGGTCACCTAGCGGGAGCGCAGATACGCAGTATTTT
d_gene: TRBD2
v_gene: TRBV7-3
len: 17
j_gene: TRBJ2-3
abundance: NA

CDR3aa: CASSLPGGQTESGEAFF
CDR3nt: TGTGCCAGCAGCTTACCGGGGGGGCAGACGGAGAGTGGTGAAGCTTTCTTT
d_gene: NA
v_gene: TRBV7-9
len: 17
j_gene: TRBJ1-1
abundance: NA

CDR3aa: CASSEGGGITEAFF
CDR3nt: TGTGCCAGCAGTGAAGGGGGAGGGATCACTGAAGCTTTCTTT
d_gene: NA
v_gene: TRBV25-1
len: 14
j_gene: TRBJ1-1
abundance: NA

CDR3aa: CASSPRGSNLAKNIQYF
CDR3nt: TGTGCCAGCAGTCCCCGGGGTAGCAACCTAGCCAAAAACATTCAGTACTTC
d_gene: NA
v_gene: TRBV28
len: 17
j_gene: TRBJ2-4
abundance: NA

CDR3aa: CASRGPGSAYEQYF
CDR3nt: TGTGCCAGTAGGGGCCCGGGGTCCGCCTACGAGCAGTACTTC
d_gene: NA
v_gene: TRBV28
len: 14
j_gene: TRBJ2-7
abundance: NA

CDR3aa: CASQQGGSYNEQFF
CDR3nt: TGTGCCAGTCAACAGGGGGGGAGCTACAATGAGCAGTTCTTC
d_gene: NA
v_gene: TRBV18
len: 14
j_gene: TRBJ2-1
abundance: NA

CDR3aa: CASSPSGGGGYGYTF
CDR3nt: TGTGCCAGCAGCCCCTCCGGGGGAGGAGGCTATGGCTACACCTTC
d_gene: NA
v_gene: TRBV11-1
len: 15
j_gene: TRBJ1-2
abundance: NA

CDR3aa: CASTPTSAGDTGELFF
CDR3nt: TGTGCCAGCACCCCCACCTCGGCAGGGGACACCGGGGAGCTGTTTTTT
d_gene: NA
v_gene: TRBV7-6
len: 16
j_gene: TRBJ2-2
abundance: NA

CDR3aa: CASSLPGQGYEQYF
CDR3nt: TGTGCCAGCAGTTTACCGGGACAGGGCTACGAGCAGTACTTC
d_gene: TRBD1
v_gene: TRBV27
len: 14
j_gene: TRBJ2-7
abundance: NA

CDR3aa: CASSPGQGGGTQYF
CDR3nt: TGTGCCAGCAGCCCCGGACAGGGGGGAGGCACCCAGTACTTC
d_gene: TRBD1
v_gene: TRBV7-7
len: 14
j_gene: TRBJ2-5
abundance: NA

CDR3aa: CASSAVVIRNEKLFF
CDR3nt: TGTGCCAGCAGCGCGGTAGTTATTCGGAATGAAAAACTGTTTTTT
d_gene: NA
v_gene: TRBV28
len: 15
j_gene: TRBJ1-4
abundance: NA

CDR3aa: CASRPTLTGINQPQHF
CDR3nt: TGTGCCAGCAGACCTACACTGACAGGGATCAATCAGCCCCAGCATTTT
d_gene: TRBD1
v_gene: TRBV27
len: 16
j_gene: TRBJ1-5
abundance: few

CDR3aa: CASSPRQGLTDTQYF
CDR3nt: TGTGCCAGCAGCCCAAGACAGGGACTCACAGATACGCAGTATTTT
d_gene: NA
v_gene: TRBV7-9
len: 15
j_gene: TRBJ2-3
abundance: NA

CDR3aa: CSVEGGLYGYTF
CDR3nt: TGCAGCGTTGAGGGAGGGCTCTATGGCTACACCTTC
d_gene: NA
v_gene: TRBV29-1
len: 12
j_gene: TRBJ1-2
abundance: NA

CDR3aa: CASSQEAGSTDTQYF
CDR3nt: TGCGCCAGCAGCCAAGAGGCGGGCAGCACAGATACGCAGTATTTT
d_gene: NA
v_gene: TRBV4-1
len: 15
j_gene: TRBJ2-3
abundance: medium-sized

CDR3aa: CASTTLGTGLSTEAFF
CDR3nt: TGTGCCAGCACCACTTTGGGGACTGGGCTGAGCACTGAAGCTTTCTTT
d_gene: NA
v_gene: TRBV27
len: 16
j_gene: TRBJ1-1
abundance: NA

CDR3aa: CASSLTDAKNIQYF
CDR3nt: TGTGCCAGCAGTTTGACAGACGCCAAAAACATTCAGTACTTC
d_gene: NA
v_gene: TRBV6-5
len: 14
j_gene: TRBJ2-4
abundance: NA